The 5 T cell receptor beta chains below come from one sample, sequenced in a study of PD-1 blockade in classical Hodgkin lymphoma. Clones were sequenced by immunoSEQ multiplex PCR, and TCRdb holds only the in-frame ones, with some missing. The sample includes roughly 47,000 clones, over 60% seen only once; the top ten take about 20%. In every patient, relapse followed autologous stem cell transplantation, while exposure to brentuximab vedotin differed. This sample comprised peripheral blood mononuclear cells (PBMCs), obtained before the second cycle of nivolumab. The receptors originated from a human donor with classical Hodgkin lymphoma.

This chain uses TRBV5-6 with TRBJ2-1; no firm D call. There are 13 residues in the CDR3. Trimming left V 4 bases short and J 15 bases short, with 20 bases between. Germline lookup yields CDR1 SGHDT and CDR2 YYEEEE. The chain's CDR3 is CASSLPVGSGPFF. CDR3 DNA sequence: TGTGCCAGCAGCCTGCCCGTGGGATCGGGCCCGTTCTTC.

The V and J genes are TRBV9 and TRBJ1-1, with 7 nucleotides matching TRBD1. V lost 10 bases to trimming and J lost 5 bases; unmatched junction nucleotides: 20. Germline V gene data show CDR1 as SGDLS and CDR2 as YYNGEE. CDR3 length: 16 amino acids. Here the CDR3 DNA reads TGTGCCCGCAACCCTCAGGGGGGGAAGGAACGGACTGAAGCTTTCTTT. The encoded protein is CARNPQGGKERTEAFF.

This chain links TRBV18 with TRBJ1-3; 8 nucleotides match TRBD1. V lost 3 bases, J lost 3 bases, and 10 bases stayed unmatched. This CDR3 has 17 amino acids. Germline V gene sequence: CDR1 KGHSH, CDR2 LQKENI. The CDR3: CASSPTATGVIGNTIYF. The CDR3 region has the DNA TGTGCCAGCTCACCGACTGCGACAGGGGTAATTGGAAACACCATATATTTT.

This clone has a single count. The chain recombines TRBV7-2 with TRBJ1-5; 7 bases are a match to TRBD1. The CDR3 covers 17 residues. Trimming took 1 base from V and 0 from J; bases not matched to a gene: 6. Germline V CDR1 and CDR2: SGHTA, FQGNSA. DNA of the CDR3: TGTGCCAGCAGCTTAGGGGACAGTCACAATAGCAATCAGCCCCAGCATTTT. It codes for CASSLGDSHNSNQPQHF.

The V call is TRBV15, the J call TRBJ2-7; TRBD2 is a possible D gene (6 bases). Per germline, CDR1 LNHNV and CDR2 YYDKDF (reference sequence). CDR3 length: 16 residues. Trimming removed 3 bases from V and 1 base from J, with 16 bases in between. The CDR3 here is CATSSVLGLGSYEQYF. CDR3 nucleotide sequence: TGTGCCACCAGCAGTGTACTGGGACTGGGATCCTACGAGCAGTACTTC.